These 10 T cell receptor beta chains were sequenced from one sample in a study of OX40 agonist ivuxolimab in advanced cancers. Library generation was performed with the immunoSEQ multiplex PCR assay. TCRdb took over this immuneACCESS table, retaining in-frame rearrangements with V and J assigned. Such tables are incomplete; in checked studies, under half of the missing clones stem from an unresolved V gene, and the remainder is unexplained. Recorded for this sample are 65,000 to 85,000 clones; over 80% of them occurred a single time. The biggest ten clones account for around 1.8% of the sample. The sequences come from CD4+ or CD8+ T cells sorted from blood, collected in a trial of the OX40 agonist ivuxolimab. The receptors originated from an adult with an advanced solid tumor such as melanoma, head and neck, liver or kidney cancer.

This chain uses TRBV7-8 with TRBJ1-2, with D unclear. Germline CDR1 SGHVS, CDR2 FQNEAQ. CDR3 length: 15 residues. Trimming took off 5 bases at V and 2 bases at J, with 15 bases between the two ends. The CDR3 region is CASSPRTAGNYGYTF. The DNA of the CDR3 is TGTGCCAGCAGCCCTCGGACTGCGGGGAACTATGGCTACACCTTC.

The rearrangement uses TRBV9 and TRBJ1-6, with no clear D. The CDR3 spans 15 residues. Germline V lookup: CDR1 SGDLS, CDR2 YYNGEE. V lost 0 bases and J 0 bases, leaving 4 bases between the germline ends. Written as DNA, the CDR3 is TGTGCCAGCAGCGTAGGGGGCTCCTATAATTCACCCCTCCACTTT. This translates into CASSVGGSYNSPLHF.

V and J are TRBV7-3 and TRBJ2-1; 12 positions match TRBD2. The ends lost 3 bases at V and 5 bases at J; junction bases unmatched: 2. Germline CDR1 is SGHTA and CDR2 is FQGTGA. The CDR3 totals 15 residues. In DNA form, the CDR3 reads TGTGCCAGCAGCTTGGGACTAGCGGGCCACAATGAGCAGTTCTTC. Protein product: CASSLGLAGHNEQFF. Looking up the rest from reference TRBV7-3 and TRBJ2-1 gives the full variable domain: GAGVSQTPSNKVTEKGKYVELRCDPISGHTALYWYRQSLGQGPEFLIYFQGTGAADDSGLPNDRFFAVRPEGSVSTLKIQRTERGDSAVYLCASSLGLAGHNEQFFGPGTRLTVL.

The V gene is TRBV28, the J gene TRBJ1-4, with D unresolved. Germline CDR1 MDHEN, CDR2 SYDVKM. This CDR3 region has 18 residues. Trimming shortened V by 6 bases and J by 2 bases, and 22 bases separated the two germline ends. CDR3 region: CASSPPLGASSTNEKLFF. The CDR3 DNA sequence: TGTGCCAGCAGCCCCCCCCTGGGTGCCAGTTCGACTAATGAAAAACTGTTTTTT.

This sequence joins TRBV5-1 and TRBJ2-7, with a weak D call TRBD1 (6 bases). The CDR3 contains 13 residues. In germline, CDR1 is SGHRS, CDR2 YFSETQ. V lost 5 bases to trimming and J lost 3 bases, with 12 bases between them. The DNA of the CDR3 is TGCGCCAGCAGGGAAGACAGGTTCTACGAGCAGTACTTC. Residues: CASREDRFYEQYF.

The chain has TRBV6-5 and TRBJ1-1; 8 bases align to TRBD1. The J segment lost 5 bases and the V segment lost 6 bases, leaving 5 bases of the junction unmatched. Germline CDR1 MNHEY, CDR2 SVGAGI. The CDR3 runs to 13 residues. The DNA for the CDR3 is TGTGCCAGCAGAGAAGACAGGGGAACTGAAGCTTTCTTT. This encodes CASREDRGTEAFF.

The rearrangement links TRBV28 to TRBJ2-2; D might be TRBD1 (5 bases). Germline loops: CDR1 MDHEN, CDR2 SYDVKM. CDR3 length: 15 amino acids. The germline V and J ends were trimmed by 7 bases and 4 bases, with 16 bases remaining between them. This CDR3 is CASIPRRGTTGELFF. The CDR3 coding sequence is TGTGCCAGCATCCCCAGAAGGGGTACCACCGGGGAGCTGTTTTTT.

The CDR3 sequence: CSVTSGGAYEQYF. The DNA for the CDR3 is TGCAGCGTTACTAGTGGTGGGGCGTACGAGCAGTACTTC. The chain has TRBV29-1 and TRBJ2-7; either TRBD1 or TRBD2 may supply D (5 bases each). The germline CDR1 and CDR2 sequences are SQVTM and ANQGSEA. The V end was cut by 5 bases, the J end by 4 bases, with 15 bases between. This CDR3 contains 13 residues.

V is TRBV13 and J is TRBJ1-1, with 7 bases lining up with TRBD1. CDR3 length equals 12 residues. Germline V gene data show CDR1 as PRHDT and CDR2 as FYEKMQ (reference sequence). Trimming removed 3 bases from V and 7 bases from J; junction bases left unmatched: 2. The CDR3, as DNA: TGTGCCAGCAGCTTCCAGGGGGTTGAAGCTTTCTTT. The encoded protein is CASSFQGVEAFF.

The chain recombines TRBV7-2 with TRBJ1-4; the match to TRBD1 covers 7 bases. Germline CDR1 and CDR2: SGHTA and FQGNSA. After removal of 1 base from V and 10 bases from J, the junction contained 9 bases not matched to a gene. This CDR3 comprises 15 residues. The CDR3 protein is CASSLGSGGGRKLFF. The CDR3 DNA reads TGTGCCAGCAGCTTAGGATCAGGGGGAGGGAGAAAACTGTTTTTT.